These 28 T cell receptor beta chains were all obtained from the same sample, sequenced in a study of T cells in Graves' hyperthyroidism and ophthalmopathy. Authors of the study amplified TCR beta CDR3 regions from RNA transcripts. HTBI primers were used for first-round RT-PCR of the TCR CDR3. TCRdb independently ran MiXCR on the multiplex PCR reads; one entry per CDR3 protein. This table has 200,000 to 250,000 distinct CDR3 sequences, less than 20% appearing once. Sample: blood. All receptors derive from a woman between 45 and 60 years old with Graves' hyperthyroidism.

This clonotype was recorded many times. The chain employs TRBV19 and TRBJ1-4, with D possibly matching TRBD1 (6 bases). Germline loops: CDR1 LNHDA, CDR2 SQIVND (reference sequence). This CDR3 is built from 15 residues. With 4 bases removed from V and 4 bases from J, the gap between germline ends came to 13 bases. CDR3 nucleotides: TGTGCCAGTAGTAACCTACAGGGACGTAATGAAAAACTGTTTTTT. It yields the protein CASSNLQGRNEKLFF.

This clonotype has at least ten counts. J is TRBJ1-1 and V is TRBV20-1, with no clear D. The germline gives CDR1 DFQATT, CDR2 SNEGSKA (reference sequence). The CDR3 runs to 14 residues. Trimming removed 5 bases from V and 5 bases from J, with 18 bases in between. This CDR3 reads CSAFPPLSRTEAFF. DNA for the CDR3: TGCAGTGCTTTCCCCCCCCTCTCTCGGACTGAAGCTTTCTTT.

This clonotype has at least ten counts. The CDR3 DNA reads as TGTGCCAGCAGCTCGACTAGCTCCTACAATGAGCAGTTCTTC. It is translated as CASSSTSSYNEQFF. The V call is TRBV11-3, the J call TRBJ2-1; possibly TRBD2 for D (6 bases). Between the trimmed V and J ends, which lost 4 bases and 0 bases, there was a span of 7 bases. This CDR3 is 14 amino acids long. Germline assignment: CDR1 SGHNT and CDR2 YENEEA.

In this sample, this clonotype turned up many times. V and J are TRBV12-3 or TRBV12-4 and TRBJ1-2; 9 bases are shared with TRBD1. Trimming cost V 7 bases and J 4 bases; bases outside gene matches: 13. The CDR3 extends over 16 amino acids. CDR3 in amino acids: CASTPSGQGQLYGYTF. The CDR3 DNA reads TGTGCCAGCACTCCCTCAGGACAGGGGCAGCTCTATGGCTACACCTTC.

This clonotype was picked up many times. The J gene is TRBJ2-7, the V gene TRBV9, with 11 nucleotides matching TRBD1. V lost 0 bases, J lost 4 bases, and 6 bases stayed unmatched. The CDR3 has 16 amino acids. Germline lookup yields CDR1 SGDLS and CDR2 YYNGEE. CDR3 protein: CASSVAPGDRGYEQYF. The DNA of the CDR3 is TGTGCCAGCAGCGTAGCCCCCGGGGACAGGGGGTACGAGCAGTACTTC.

The genes are TRBV27 and TRBJ2-4, with 7 nucleotides matching TRBD1. The V gene end was trimmed by 6 bases and the J gene end by 0 bases; junction bases not matched to a gene: 11. CDR1 is MNHEY, CDR2 SMNVEV, per germline (reference sequence). The CDR3 has 17 amino acids. The DNA of the CDR3 is TGTGCCAGCAGCCCAAAAGTTGACAGGGTAGCCAAAAACATTCAGTACTTC. It encodes CASSPKVDRVAKNIQYF.

This clonotype has a count of ten or more. The V and J genes are TRBV7-6 and TRBJ1-1; D is ambiguous. Trimming pared 2 bases from V and 2 bases from J, leaving 18 bases between. The CDR3 runs to 17 residues. The germline gives CDR1 SGHVS, CDR2 FNYEAQ. The CDR3 protein is CASSLFHTSGINTEAFF. CDR3 nucleotides: TGTGCCAGCAGCTTATTCCATACCTCCGGGATCAACACTGAAGCTTTCTTT.

The sample holds one count of this clonotype. A much larger clone sits a single nucleotide away, making a read error possible. The V and J genes are TRBV28 and TRBJ2-5, with no clear D. The CDR3 is 12 residues long. The V and J ends lost 8 bases and 4 bases respectively, with 11 bases between them. Per germline, CDR1 MDHEN and CDR2 SYDVKM. The CDR3 DNA reads as TGTGCCAGCGGCCAGACCCGAGAGACCCAGTACTTC. The encoded protein is CASGQTRETQYF.

The chain links TRBV19 to TRBJ1-4; D ambiguous. Trimming left V 1 base short and J 7 bases short, with 10 bases between. Looked up from germline, CDR1 is LNHDA and CDR2 is SQIVND (reference sequence). The CDR3 consists of 14 residues. CDR3 nucleotide sequence: TGTGCCAGTAGTATAGGTCAACAAGCTGAAAAACTGTTTTTT. Translated, it gives CASSIGQQAEKLFF.

In its sample, this clonotype was seen many times. The germline gene is not matched at one end of the junction; a read error may be the cause. The chain carries TRBV7-7 and TRBJ2-7; 10 positions match TRBD2. The CDR3 extends over 14 amino acids. Germline-derived CDR1 and CDR2 are SSHAT and FNYEAQ (reference sequence). The CDR3 bases are TGTGCTAGCAGCCCTAGCGGGAGATACTACGAGCAGTACTTC. The encoded protein is CASSPSGRYYEQYF.

Many counts were recorded for this clonotype. The chain uses TRBV20-1 and TRBJ1-4; D is unresolved. CDR3 size: 12 residues. Trimming removed 7 bases from V and 0 bases from J, with 6 bases in between. Germline CDR1 is DFQATT and CDR2 is SNEGSKA (reference sequence). DNA for the CDR3: TGCAGTGTCGGAGCAACTAATGAAAAACTGTTTTTT. It yields the protein CSVGATNEKLFF.

This clonotype was counted once. The chain has TRBV15 and TRBJ1-4; D ambiguous. V was pared by 8 bases and J by 8 bases, with 18 bases between. CDR3 length equals 14 residues. CDR1 is LNHNV and CDR2 is YYDKDF in the germline V gene (reference sequence). This chain's CDR3 is CATSNPGIREKLFF. The DNA of the CDR3 is TGTGCCACCTCAAACCCGGGGATAAGGGAAAAACTGTTTTTT.

The rearrangement uses TRBV7-9 and TRBJ2-1; 7 bases agree with TRBD2. The junction had 7 bases not matched to a gene; V was cut back by 3 bases and J by 8 bases. Germline CDR1 is SEHNR and CDR2 is FQNEAQ (reference sequence). The length of the CDR3 is 14 residues. The CDR3 spells CASSFFGGGYEQFF. CDR3 bases: TGTGCCAGCAGCTTTTTTGGCGGGGGTTATGAGCAGTTCTTC. The full variable domain, with the rest looked up from reference TRBV7-9 and TRBJ2-1, is DTGVSQNPRHKITKRGQNVTFRCDPISEHNRLYWYRQTLGQGPEFLTYFQNEAQLEKSRLLSDRFSAERPKGSFSTLEIQRTEQGDSAMYLCASSFFGGGYEQFFGPGTRLTVL.

This chain joins TRBV18 and TRBJ1-4, with D maybe TRBD1 (5 bases). Germline values: CDR1 KGHSH, CDR2 LQKENI. This CDR3 comprises 14 residues. V lost 3 bases to trimming and J lost 0 bases, with 5 bases between them. The CDR3 region has the DNA TGTGCCAGCTCACCGACAGCAACTAATGAAAAACTGTTTTTT. Translation: CASSPTATNEKLFF.

This clonotype was observed a few times. The gene calls are TRBV7-9 and TRBJ2-5; possibly TRBD2 for D (7 bases). Germline assignment: CDR1 SEHNR and CDR2 FQNEAQ (reference sequence). The CDR3 has 16 residues. The V and J ends lost 5 bases and 0 bases respectively, with 16 bases between them. CDR3 amino acids: CASSKEGGEDQETQYF. As DNA, the CDR3 is TGTGCCAGCAGCAAAGAAGGGGGGGAGGACCAAGAGACCCAGTACTTC.

This clonotype showed up many times. The rearrangement links TRBV6-1 to TRBJ2-1, with a possible D match to TRBD2 (5 bases). Germline CDR1 is MNHNS and CDR2 is SASEGT. This CDR3 has 12 residues. V was clipped by 5 bases and J by 12 bases, with 14 bases between them. The DNA of the CDR3 is TGTGCCAGCAGTTCGCAGGAGGTCCCGCAGTTCTTC. This encodes CASSSQEVPQFF.

The chain has TRBV6-1 and TRBJ2-5, with D unclear. V lost 7 bases to trimming and J lost 5 bases, with 11 bases between them. The CDR3 loop spans 12 amino acids. Per the germline V gene, CDR1 is MNHNS and CDR2 is SASEGT. As DNA, the CDR3 is TGTGCCAGCACCTCAGGCGGTGAGACCCAGTACTTC. Protein product: CASTSGGETQYF.

This clonotype was counted a few times. V gene TRBV29-1 combines with J gene TRBJ2-5; D possibly uses TRBD1 or TRBD2 (7 bases each). Germline CDR1 is SQVTM and CDR2 is ANQGSEA. V was cut by 6 bases and J by 6 bases, with 20 bases left in between. The CDR3 consists of 14 residues. The CDR3 DNA follows: TGCAGCGTGGGGGGGGGAGGGGGCGCGAAGACCCAGTACTTC. It specifies CSVGGGGGAKTQYF.

This clonotype came up a few times. The chain carries TRBV3-1 and TRBJ1-5; D is unclear. The CDR3 totals 14 residues. Germline CDR1 and CDR2: LGHDT and YNNKEL (reference sequence). V was shortened by 2 bases and J by 9 bases, with 14 bases between the two germline ends. The CDR3 loop is CASSQFGSRSPQHF. The CDR3, as DNA: TGTGCCAGCAGCCAATTTGGGTCAAGGTCGCCCCAGCATTTT. The whole variable domain, filled in from reference TRBV3-1 and TRBJ1-5, reads DTAVSQTPKYLVTQMGNDKSIKCEQNLGHDTMYWYKQDSKKFLKIMFSYNNKELIINETVPNRFSPKSPDKAHLNLHINSLELGDSAVYFCASSQFGSRSPQHFGDGTRLSIL.

This clonotype has ten or more counts. The chain has TRBV18 and TRBJ2-1; no reliable D call. Germline loops: CDR1 KGHSH, CDR2 LQKENI. The CDR3 runs 12 residues. Trimming took 1 base from V and 6 from J, leaving 4 bases between them. The CDR3 reads CASSPLGNEQFF. The CDR3 DNA reads as TGTGCCAGCTCACCACTTGGCAATGAGCAGTTCTTC.

This clonotype was seen at least ten times. The V gene is TRBV18, the J gene TRBJ2-3; D gene ambiguous. CDR3 size: 14 residues. V was trimmed by 0 bases and J by 2 bases, leaving 6 bases between them. Germline V lookup: CDR1 KGHSH, CDR2 LQKENI. DNA of the CDR3: TGTGCCAGCTCACCACCGCTTGACACAGATACGCAGTATTTT. Its translation is CASSPPLDTDTQYF.

This chain connects TRBV3-1 to TRBJ1-3; maybe TRBD1 (6 bases). The CDR3 is made up of 18 amino acids. With 2 bases removed from V and 4 bases from J, the gap between germline ends came to 21 bases. Germline CDR1 LGHDT, CDR2 YNNKEL (reference sequence). CDR3 sequence reads: CASSQRSTGSGEGNTIYF. In DNA, the CDR3 is TGTGCCAGCAGCCAAAGGTCCACAGGGTCAGGTGAAGGAAACACCATATATTTT. Full variable domain (remainder filled in from reference TRBV3-1 and TRBJ1-3): DTAVSQTPKYLVTQMGNDKSIKCEQNLGHDTMYWYKQDSKKFLKIMFSYNNKELIINETVPNRFSPKSPDKAHLNLHINSLELGDSAVYFCASSQRSTGSGEGNTIYFGEGSWLTVV.

This clonotype was seen a handful of times. The CDR3 does not end in the conserved phenylalanine or tryptophan, so this is likely a read error. This chain connects TRBV6-1 to TRBJ1-3; D gene unclear. Germline V gene lookup returns CDR1 MNHNS and CDR2 SASEGT. The V gene lost 7 bases and the J gene lost 4 bases, with 17 bases spanning the gap. The CDR3 has 15 amino acids. CDR3 sequence (DNA): TGTGCCAGCACCTATGGACCTGTTTCGGGAAACACCATATATTCT. This encodes CASTYGPVSGNTIYS.

This clonotype was detected a few times. The genes are TRBV27 and TRBJ1-3; maybe TRBD1 (5 bases). The V and J ends lost 5 bases and 0 bases respectively, with 8 bases between them. Germline values: CDR1 MNHEY, CDR2 SMNVEV (reference sequence). This CDR3 region has 14 residues. CDR3 protein: CASSGRGSGNTIYF. CDR3 in DNA: TGTGCCAGCAGTGGGAGGGGCTCTGGAAACACCATATATTTT.

The chain recombines TRBV5-1 with TRBJ2-2; TRBD2 might be the D (6 bases). Germline values: CDR1 SGHRS, CDR2 YFSETQ. CDR3 length: 16 amino acids. The V gene lost 4 bases and the J gene lost 0 bases, with 13 bases spanning the gap. The DNA for the CDR3 is TGCGCCAGCAGCCCGGGCGGGGCACCGAACACCGGGGAGCTGTTTTTT. This sequence encodes CASSPGGAPNTGELFF. The variable domain in full, completed from reference TRBV5-1 and TRBJ2-2, reads KAGVTQTPRYLIKTRGQQVTLSCSPISGHRSVSWYQQTPGQGLQFLFEYFSETQRNKGNFPGRFSGRQFSNSRSEMNVSTLELGDSALYLCASSPGGAPNTGELFFGEGSRLTVL.

This clonotype was observed many times. V is TRBV5-1 and J is TRBJ1-1, with a weak D call TRBD1 (5 bases). V dropped 4 bases and J dropped 0 bases, with 16 bases sitting between them. Germline V CDR1 and CDR2: SGHRS, YFSETQ. This CDR3 has 16 amino acids. As DNA, the CDR3 is TGCGCCAGCAGCCCGGTCACAGGAGGGATGAACACTGAAGCTTTCTTT. Protein sequence: CASSPVTGGMNTEAFF.

This clonotype occurred many times. The chain couples TRBV2 to TRBJ1-1; TRBD1 aligns across 7 bases. The CDR3 is made up of 14 amino acids. V lost 6 bases to trimming and J lost 3 bases; unmatched junction nucleotides: 7. Germline CDR1 SNHLY, CDR2 FYNNEI. The CDR3 DNA follows: TGTGCCAGCAGCCTCGCGACAGGGTACACTGAAGCTTTCTTT. Translation gives CASSLATGYTEAFF.

On this clonotype itself: Relative to the germline gene, one junction end is altered; a read error may explain this. V usage is TRBV7-7 and J usage is TRBJ2-5; TRBD2 might be the D (6 bases). The V gene's germline CDR1 is SSHAT and CDR2 FNYEAQ (reference sequence). The CDR3 covers 14 residues. The CDR3 loop is CASSTTGDQETQYF. The CDR3 DNA follows: TGTGCTAGCAGCACCACGGGGGACCAAGAGACCCAGTACTTC.